The clone carrying this T cell receptor (beta chain) was seen a few times. What it binds is not known. This sample was included in a study of blood T cells in healthy people across ages. Next came a second PCR, run for about 7 to 12 cycles, which used a sample-barcoded 5' primer along with a J-beta primer mix. TCRdb re-called the 5' RACE reads through MiXCR, storing one row per CDR3 protein. Of roughly 1,700,000 distinct CDR3 sequences in the sample, approximately 30% were seen once. Study-level results: It was not known whether donors were CMV positive (a possible confounder of expanded clonotype changes).

The TCR originated in a woman aged 30 to 39 in good health. Sequencing was carried out using blood.

The CDR3 region is CASSLNTGTGEKLFF. For the CDR3, the DNA is TGTGCCAGCAGCCTGAACACCGGGACAGGGGAAAAACTGTTTTTT. The chain uses TRBV5-6 and TRBJ1-4; 9 bases are shared with TRBD1. The CDR3 extends over 15 amino acids. The junction had 9 bases not matched to a gene; V was cut back by 4 bases and J by 8 bases. The germline gives CDR1 SGHDT, CDR2 YYEEEE. Full variable domain (missing parts from reference TRBV5-6 and TRBJ1-4): DAGVTQSPTHLIKTRGQQVTLRCSPKSGHDTVSWYQQALGQGPQFIFQYYEEEERQRGNFPDRFSGHQFPNYSSELNVNALLLGDSALYLCASSLNTGTGEKLFFGSGTQLSVL.